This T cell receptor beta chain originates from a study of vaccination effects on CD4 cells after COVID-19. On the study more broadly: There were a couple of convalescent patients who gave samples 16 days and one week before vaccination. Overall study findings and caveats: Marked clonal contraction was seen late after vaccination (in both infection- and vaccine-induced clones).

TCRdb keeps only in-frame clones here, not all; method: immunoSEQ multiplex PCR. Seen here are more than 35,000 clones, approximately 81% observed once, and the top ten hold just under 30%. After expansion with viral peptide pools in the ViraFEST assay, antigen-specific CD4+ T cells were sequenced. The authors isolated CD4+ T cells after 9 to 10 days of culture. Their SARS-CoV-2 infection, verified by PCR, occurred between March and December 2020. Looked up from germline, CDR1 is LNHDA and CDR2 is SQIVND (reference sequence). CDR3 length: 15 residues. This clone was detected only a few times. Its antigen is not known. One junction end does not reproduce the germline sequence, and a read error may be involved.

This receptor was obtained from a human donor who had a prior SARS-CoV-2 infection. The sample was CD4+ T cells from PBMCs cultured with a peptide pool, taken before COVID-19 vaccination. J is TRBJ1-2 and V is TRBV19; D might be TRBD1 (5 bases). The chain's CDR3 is CASTTTSGAEYGYSF. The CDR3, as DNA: TGTGCCAGTACCACTACCTCCGGGGCCGAGTATGGCTACTCCTTC.